These T cell receptor beta chains were read from a single sample in a study of T cell repertoires in cytomegalovirus infection. Each CDR3 protein is one row after TCRdb ran MiXCR on the reads. The repertoire holds about 570,000 distinct CDR3 sequences, almost 40% seen once, with over 45% in the top ten. No cognate antigen is known for these TCRs. Sequencing used cultured PBMCs, obtained from culture after CMV antigen stimulation. These TCRs come from a human donor in good health (CMV status not recorded). Some clones in this sample may be carry-over from other donors' samples. Both conserved end residues are part of each CDR3. A D gene is named only where the DNA matches it firmly. Clone sizes are given selectively: once, few, many, or a class where the clone is expanded.

abundance	d_gene	j_gene	v_gene	CDR3nt	CDR3aa
NA	NA	TRBJ1-3	TRBV10-3	TGTGCCATCAGCGAGGATCCCGGGCGAGTGAGCTCTGGAAACACCATATATTTT	CAISEDPGRVSSGNTIYF
many	NA	TRBJ1-6	TRBV7-2	TGTGCCAGCAGCCCCCGCCGCGCGAGCTCCTATAATTCACCCCTCCACTTT	CASSPRRASSYNSPLHF
NA	TRBD2	TRBJ2-7	TRBV27	TGTGCCAGCAGTAGCGGGAGGAGAGGCACCTACGAGCAGTACTTC	CASSSGRRGTYEQYF
NA	TRBD1	TRBJ2-6	TRBV4-2	TGTGCCAGCAGCCAAGGAACAGGGGGCGCCCCCTCTGGGGCCAACGTCCTGACTTTC	CASSQGTGGAPSGANVLTF
NA	NA	TRBJ2-3	TRBV2	TGTGCCAGCATGCCAGGACCAAGAACAGATACGCAGTATTTT	CASMPGPRTDTQYF
NA	NA	TRBJ2-2	TRBV7-9	TGTGCCAGCAGACCGACAGGAAACACCGGGGAGCTGTTTTTT	CASRPTGNTGELFF
few	NA	TRBJ1-1	TRBV7-9	TGTGCCAGCAGCGTCCAAGGAGGAAGCACTGAAGCTTTCTTT	CASSVQGGSTEAFF
NA	NA	TRBJ1-3	TRBV4-1	TGCGCCAGCAGCCAACATACTCGGGGCGGTGGAAACACCATATATTTT	CASSQHTRGGGNTIYF
NA	NA	TRBJ2-4	TRBV19	TGTGCCAGTACCAGGGGATGGGACAAAAACATTCAGTACTTC	CASTRGWDKNIQYF
NA	TRBD1	TRBJ1-2	TRBV5-3	TGTGCCAGCAGCTTGGCGGGGACAGGGCGGTATGGCTACACCTTC	CASSLAGTGRYGYTF